This record concerns one T cell receptor (beta chain) sequence. Its antigen is not known. The data were taken from a study of OX40 agonist ivuxolimab in advanced cancers. Study-wide findings and caveats: Expanded clones were, on average, more numerous among CD8+ T cells than CD4+.

Deletions cut 6 bases from V and 1 base from J, with 21 bases between. The CDR3 has 17 amino acids. CDR1 and CDR2 from the germline V gene are MDHEN and SYDVKM. Data came from immunoSEQ multiplex PCR; TCRdb stores just in-frame clones and leaves some out. The sample records 100,000 to 110,000 clones, roughly 90% being singletons. This specimen was CD4+ or CD8+ T cells sorted from blood, taken in a trial of the OX40 agonist ivuxolimab. The chain couples TRBV28 to TRBJ1-1, with no clear D. This TCR derives from an adult with an advanced solid tumor such as melanoma, head and neck, liver or kidney cancer. CDR3 nucleotides: TGTGCCAGCAGAGACCCGGGTTCGATCGGGAAGAACACTGAAGCTTTCTTT. It encodes CASRDPGSIGKNTEAFF.